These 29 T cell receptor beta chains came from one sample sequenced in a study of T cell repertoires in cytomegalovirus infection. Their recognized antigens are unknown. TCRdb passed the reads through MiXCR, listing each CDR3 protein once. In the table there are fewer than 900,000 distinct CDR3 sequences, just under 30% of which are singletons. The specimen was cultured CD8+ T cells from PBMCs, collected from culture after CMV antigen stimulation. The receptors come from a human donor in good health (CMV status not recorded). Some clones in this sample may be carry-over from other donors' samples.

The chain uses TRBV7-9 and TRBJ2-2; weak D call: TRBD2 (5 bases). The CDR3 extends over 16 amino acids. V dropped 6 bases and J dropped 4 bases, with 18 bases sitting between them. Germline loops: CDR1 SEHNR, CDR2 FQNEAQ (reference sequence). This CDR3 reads CASRGGPTPSTGELFF. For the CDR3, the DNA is TGTGCCAGCAGAGGAGGACCCACCCCGAGCACCGGGGAGCTGTTTTTT.

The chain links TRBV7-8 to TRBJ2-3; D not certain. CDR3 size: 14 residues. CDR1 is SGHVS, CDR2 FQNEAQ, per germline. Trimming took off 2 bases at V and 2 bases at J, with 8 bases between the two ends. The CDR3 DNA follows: TGTGCCAGCAGCTTAAGGATATACACAGATACGCAGTATTTT. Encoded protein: CASSLRIYTDTQYF.

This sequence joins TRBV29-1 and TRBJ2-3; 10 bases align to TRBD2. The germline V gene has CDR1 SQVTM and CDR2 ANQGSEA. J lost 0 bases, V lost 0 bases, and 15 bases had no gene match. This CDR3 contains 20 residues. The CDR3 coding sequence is TGCAGCGTTGAAGAACCGGGACTAGCGAGTCCCACCCTTAGCACAGATACGCAGTATTTT. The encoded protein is CSVEEPGLASPTLSTDTQYF.

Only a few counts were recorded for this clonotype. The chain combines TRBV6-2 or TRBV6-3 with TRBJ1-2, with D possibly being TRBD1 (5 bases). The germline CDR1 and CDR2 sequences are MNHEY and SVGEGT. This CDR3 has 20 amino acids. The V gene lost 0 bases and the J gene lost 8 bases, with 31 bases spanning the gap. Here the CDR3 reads CASSYSIARVGVDTPRGYTF. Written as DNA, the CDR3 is TGTGCCAGCAGTTACTCGATCGCCCGTGTCGGGGTGGACACACCGCGGGGCTACACCTTC.

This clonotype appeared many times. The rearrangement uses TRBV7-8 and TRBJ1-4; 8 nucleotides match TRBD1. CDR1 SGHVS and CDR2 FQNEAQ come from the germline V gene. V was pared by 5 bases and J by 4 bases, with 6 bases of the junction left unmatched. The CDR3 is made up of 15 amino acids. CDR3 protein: CASSPRQGFNEKLFF. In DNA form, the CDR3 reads TGTGCCAGCAGCCCGCGACAGGGGTTTAATGAAAAACTGTTTTTT. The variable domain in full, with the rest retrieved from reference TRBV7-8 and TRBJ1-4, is GAGVSQSPRYKVAKRGQDVALRCDPISGHVSLFWYQQALGQGPEFLTYFQNEAQLDKSGLPSDRFFAERPEGSVSTLKIQRTQQEDSAVYLCASSPRQGFNEKLFFGSGTQLSVL.

CDR3 loop: CAIGPSGGTNTGELFF. CDR3 bases: TGTGCCATCGGGCCTAGCGGGGGGACAAACACCGGGGAGCTGTTTTTT. This rearrangement joins TRBV10-3 to TRBJ2-2; 11 positions match TRBD2. The length of the CDR3 is 16 residues. From germline, CDR1 is ENHRY and CDR2 SYGVKD. The ends lost 8 bases at V and 2 bases at J; junction bases unmatched: 7.

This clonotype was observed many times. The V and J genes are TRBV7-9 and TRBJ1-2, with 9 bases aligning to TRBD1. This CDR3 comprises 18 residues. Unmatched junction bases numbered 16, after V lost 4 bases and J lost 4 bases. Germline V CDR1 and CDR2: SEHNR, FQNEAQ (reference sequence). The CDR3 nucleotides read TGTGCCAGCAGCTCTTTCGTAAAGGACAGGGGAACTTTCTATGGCTACACCTTC. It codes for CASSSFVKDRGTFYGYTF.

For the CDR3, the DNA is TGCGCCAGCAGCTTGGATGTCCTGGACAGGGAACACTATAATTCACCCCTCCACTTT. It is translated as CASSLDVLDREHYNSPLHF. This chain uses TRBV5-1 with TRBJ1-6; 8 nucleotides agree with TRBD1. Germline V gene lookup returns CDR1 SGHRS and CDR2 YFSETQ. With V trimmed by 0 bases and J by 3 bases, 11 bases remained unmatched. The CDR3 runs to 19 residues.

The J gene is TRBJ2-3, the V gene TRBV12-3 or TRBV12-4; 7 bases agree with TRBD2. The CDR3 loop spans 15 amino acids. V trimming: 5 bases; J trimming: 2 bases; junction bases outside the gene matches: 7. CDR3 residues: CASSPGREDTDTQYF. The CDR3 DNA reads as TGTGCCAGCAGTCCGGGACGGGAGGACACAGATACGCAGTATTTT.

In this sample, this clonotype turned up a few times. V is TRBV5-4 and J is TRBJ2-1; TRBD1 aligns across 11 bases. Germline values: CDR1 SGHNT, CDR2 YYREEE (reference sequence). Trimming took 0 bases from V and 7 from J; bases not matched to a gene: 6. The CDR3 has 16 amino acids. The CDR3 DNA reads TGTGCCAGCAGCTTGGTGGGGACAGGGGGATTAAATGAGCAGTTCTTC. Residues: CASSLVGTGGLNEQFF.

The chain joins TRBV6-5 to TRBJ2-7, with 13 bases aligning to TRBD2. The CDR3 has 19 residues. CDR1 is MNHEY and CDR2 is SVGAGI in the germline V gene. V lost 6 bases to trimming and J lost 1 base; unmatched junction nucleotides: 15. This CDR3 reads CASRHTSGGAEKASYEQYF. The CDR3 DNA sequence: TGTGCCAGCAGGCACACTAGCGGGGGGGCCGAAAAAGCTTCCTACGAGCAGTACTTC.

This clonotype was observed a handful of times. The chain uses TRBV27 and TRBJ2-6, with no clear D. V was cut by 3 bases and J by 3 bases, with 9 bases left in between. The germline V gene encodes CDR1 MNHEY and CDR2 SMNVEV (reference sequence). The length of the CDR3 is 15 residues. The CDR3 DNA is TGTGCCAGCAGTTTGTGGGGAAATGGGGCCAACGTCCTGACTTTC. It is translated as CASSLWGNGANVLTF. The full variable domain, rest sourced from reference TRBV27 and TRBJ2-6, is EAQVTQNPRYLITVTGKKLTVTCSQNMNHEYMSWYRQDPGLGLRQIYYSMNVEVTDKGDVPEGYKVSRKEKRNFPLILESPSPNQTSLYFCASSLWGNGANVLTFGAGSRLTVL.

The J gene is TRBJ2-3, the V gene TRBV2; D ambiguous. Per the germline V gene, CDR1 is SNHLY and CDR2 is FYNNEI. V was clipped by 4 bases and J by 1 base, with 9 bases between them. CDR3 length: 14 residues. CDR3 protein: CASSASVGTDTQYF. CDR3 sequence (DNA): TGTGCCAGCAGTGCCAGCGTTGGCACAGATACGCAGTATTTT.

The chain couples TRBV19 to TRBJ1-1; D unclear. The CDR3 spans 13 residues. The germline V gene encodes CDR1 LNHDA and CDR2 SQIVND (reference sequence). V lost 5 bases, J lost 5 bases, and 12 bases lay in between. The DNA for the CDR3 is TGTGCCAGTAGTCTGACCCCCGGGACTGAAGCTTTCTTT. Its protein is CASSLTPGTEAFF.

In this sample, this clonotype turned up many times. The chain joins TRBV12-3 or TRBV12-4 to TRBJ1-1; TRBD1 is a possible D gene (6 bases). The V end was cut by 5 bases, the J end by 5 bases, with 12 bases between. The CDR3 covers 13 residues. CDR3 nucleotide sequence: TGTGCCAGCAGTCCTGAAGGGGGAACTGAAGCTTTCTTT. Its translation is CASSPEGGTEAFF.

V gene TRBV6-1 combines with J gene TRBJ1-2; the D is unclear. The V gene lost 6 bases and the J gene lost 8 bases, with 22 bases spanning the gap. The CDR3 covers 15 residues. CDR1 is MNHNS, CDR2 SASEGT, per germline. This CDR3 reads CASSYTMDYLFGYTF. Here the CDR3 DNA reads TGTGCCAGCAGCTATACCATGGACTATCTCTTCGGCTACACCTTC.

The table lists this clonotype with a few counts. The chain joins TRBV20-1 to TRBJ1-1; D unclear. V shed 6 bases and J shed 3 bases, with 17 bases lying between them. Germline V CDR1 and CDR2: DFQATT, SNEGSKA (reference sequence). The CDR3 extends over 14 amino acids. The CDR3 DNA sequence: TGCAGTGCCCAACAAACCTCGGCGTACACTGAAGCTTTCTTT. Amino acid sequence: CSAQQTSAYTEAFF.

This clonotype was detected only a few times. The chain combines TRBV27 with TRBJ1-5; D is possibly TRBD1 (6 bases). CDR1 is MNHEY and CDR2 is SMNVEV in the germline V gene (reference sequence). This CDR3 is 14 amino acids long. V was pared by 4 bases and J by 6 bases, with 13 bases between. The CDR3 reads CASSSSGAAQPQHF. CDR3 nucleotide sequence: TGTGCCAGCAGTTCGTCAGGGGCGGCTCAGCCCCAGCATTTT.

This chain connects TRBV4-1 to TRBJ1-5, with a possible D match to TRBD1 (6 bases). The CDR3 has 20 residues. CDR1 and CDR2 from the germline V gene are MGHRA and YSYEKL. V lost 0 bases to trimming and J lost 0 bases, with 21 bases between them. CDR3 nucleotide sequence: TGCGCCAGCAGCCAAGAAGGGGGGGGGGATAGCAGCCTTAGCAATCAGCCCCAGCATTTT. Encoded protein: CASSQEGGGDSSLSNQPQHF.

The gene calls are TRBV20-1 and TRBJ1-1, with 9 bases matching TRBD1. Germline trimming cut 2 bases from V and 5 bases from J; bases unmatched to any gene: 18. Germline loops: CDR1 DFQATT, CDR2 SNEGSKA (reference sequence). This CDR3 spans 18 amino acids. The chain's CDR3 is CSARLTFSLGQGTTEAFF. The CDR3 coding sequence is TGCAGTGCTAGACTTACTTTCTCTTTGGGACAGGGAACGACTGAAGCTTTCTTT.

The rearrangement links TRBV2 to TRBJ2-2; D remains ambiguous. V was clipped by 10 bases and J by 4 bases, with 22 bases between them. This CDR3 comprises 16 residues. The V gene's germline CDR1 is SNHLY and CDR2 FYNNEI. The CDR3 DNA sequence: TGTGCCAACGATGGCGGACCAACCCTCCGCACCGGGGAGCTGTTTTTT. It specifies CANDGGPTLRTGELFF.

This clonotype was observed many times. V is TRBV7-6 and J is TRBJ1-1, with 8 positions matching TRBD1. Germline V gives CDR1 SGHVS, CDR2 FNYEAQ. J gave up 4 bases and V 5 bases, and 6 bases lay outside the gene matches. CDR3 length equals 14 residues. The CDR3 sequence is CASSVGQGSTEAFF. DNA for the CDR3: TGTGCCAGCAGCGTCGGACAGGGTAGCACTGAAGCTTTCTTT.

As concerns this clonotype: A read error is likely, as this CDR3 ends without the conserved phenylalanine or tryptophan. This CDR3 reads CSVEDREQAQAQYS. Written as DNA, the CDR3 is TGCAGCGTTGAAGACCGGGAACAAGCCCAGGCCCAGTACTCC. V gene TRBV29-1 combines with J gene TRBJ2-5; maybe TRBD2 (5 bases). CDR1 SQVTM and CDR2 ANQGSEA come from the germline V gene. The germline V and J ends were trimmed by 0 bases and 9 bases, with 17 bases remaining between them. This CDR3 spans 14 amino acids.

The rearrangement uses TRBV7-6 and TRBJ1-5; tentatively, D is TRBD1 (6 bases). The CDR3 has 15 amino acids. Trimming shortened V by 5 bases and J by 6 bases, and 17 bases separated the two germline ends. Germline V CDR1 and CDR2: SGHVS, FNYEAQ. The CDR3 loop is CASSAGHPTGQPQHF. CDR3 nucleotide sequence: TGTGCCAGCAGCGCGGGACACCCAACCGGTCAGCCCCAGCATTTT.

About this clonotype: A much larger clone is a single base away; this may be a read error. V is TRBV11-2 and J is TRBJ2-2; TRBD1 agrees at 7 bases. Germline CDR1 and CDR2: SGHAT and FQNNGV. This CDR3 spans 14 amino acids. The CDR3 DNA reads TGTGTCAGCAGCTTAGCAACAGGGGTATGGGAGCTGTTTTTT. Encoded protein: CVSSLATGVWELFF.

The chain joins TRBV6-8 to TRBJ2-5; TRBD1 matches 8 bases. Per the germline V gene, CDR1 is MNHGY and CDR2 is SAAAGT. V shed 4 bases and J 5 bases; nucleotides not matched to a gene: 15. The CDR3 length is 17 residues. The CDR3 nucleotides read TGTGCCAGCAGTTCGCTACCTTGGGACAGGCCCAGGGAGACCCAGTACTTC. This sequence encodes CASSSLPWDRPRETQYF.

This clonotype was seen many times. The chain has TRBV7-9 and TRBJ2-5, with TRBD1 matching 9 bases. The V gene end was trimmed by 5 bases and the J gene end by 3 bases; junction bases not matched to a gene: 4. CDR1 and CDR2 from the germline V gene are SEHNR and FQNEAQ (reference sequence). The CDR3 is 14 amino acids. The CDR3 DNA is TGTGCCAGCAGCCGCGGACAGGGGAAAGAGACCCAGTACTTC. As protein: CASSRGQGKETQYF.

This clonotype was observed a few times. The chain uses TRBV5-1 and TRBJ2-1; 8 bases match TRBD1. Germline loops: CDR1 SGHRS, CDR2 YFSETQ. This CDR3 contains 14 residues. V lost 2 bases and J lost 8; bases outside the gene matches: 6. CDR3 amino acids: CASSFTGGLHEQFF. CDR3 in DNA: TGCGCCAGCAGCTTCACAGGGGGACTGCATGAGCAGTTCTTC.

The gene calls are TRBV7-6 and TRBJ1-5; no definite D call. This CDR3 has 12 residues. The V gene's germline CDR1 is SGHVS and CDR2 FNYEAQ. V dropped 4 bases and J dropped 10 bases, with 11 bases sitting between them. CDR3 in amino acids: CASSSSMGPQHF. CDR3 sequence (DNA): TGTGCCAGCAGCTCTTCCATGGGTCCCCAGCATTTT.